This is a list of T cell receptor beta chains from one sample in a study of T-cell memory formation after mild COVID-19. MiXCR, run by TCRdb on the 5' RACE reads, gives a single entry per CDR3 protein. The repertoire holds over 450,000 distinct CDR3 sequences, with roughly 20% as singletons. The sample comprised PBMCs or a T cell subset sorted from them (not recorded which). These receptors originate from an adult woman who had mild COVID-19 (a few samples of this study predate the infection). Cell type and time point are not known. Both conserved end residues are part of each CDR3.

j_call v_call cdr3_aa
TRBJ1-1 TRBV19 CASSIDAGITEAFF
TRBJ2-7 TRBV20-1 CSARVGTSGSYEQYF
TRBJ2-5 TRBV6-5 CASSGTSGDLQETQYF
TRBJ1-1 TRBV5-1 CASSPDTNEAFF
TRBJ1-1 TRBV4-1 CASSSRLTEMNTEAFF
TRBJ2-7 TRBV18 CASSPSDRGGSSFIYEQYF
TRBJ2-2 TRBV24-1 CATSTSSNTGELFF
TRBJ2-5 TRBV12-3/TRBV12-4 CASSRGSQETQYF
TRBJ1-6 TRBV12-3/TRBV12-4 CASSLTGVDSPLHF
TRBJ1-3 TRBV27 CASSLIDPSSGNTIYF
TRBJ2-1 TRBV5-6 CASSLPRNEQFF
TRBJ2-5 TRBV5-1 CASSGGDQETQYF
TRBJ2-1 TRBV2 CASRLAESDEQFF
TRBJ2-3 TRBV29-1 CSVLRGSSTDTQYF
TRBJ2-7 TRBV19 CASSIRDGSYEQYF
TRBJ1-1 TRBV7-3 CASRRTLNTEAFF
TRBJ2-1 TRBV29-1 CSITRPTYNEQFF
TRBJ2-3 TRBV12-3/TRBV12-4 CASSPPLGYDTQYF
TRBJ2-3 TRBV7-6 CASSLGVGGSTDTQYF
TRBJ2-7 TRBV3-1 CASSPDRDRGTYEQYF
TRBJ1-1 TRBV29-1 CSHGERAAYMNTEAFF
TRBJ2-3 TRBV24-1 CATSAQFKGDTQYF
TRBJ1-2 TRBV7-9 CASSLAYTLGGYTF
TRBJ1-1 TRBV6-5 CASSYSGGRTEAFF
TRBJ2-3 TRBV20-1 CSASPEGIDREVGRDTQYF
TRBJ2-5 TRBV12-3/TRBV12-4 CASSFRGTSIETQYF
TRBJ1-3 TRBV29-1 CSARTGSGNTIYF
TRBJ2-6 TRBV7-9 CASSLALVVAGFNSGANVLTF
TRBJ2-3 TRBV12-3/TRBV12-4 CASSLSRGVGTDTQYF
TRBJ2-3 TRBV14 CASSQGALTDTQYF
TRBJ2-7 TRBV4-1 CASSHSGPEQYF
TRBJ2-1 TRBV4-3 CASSQEAHRVGGNEQFF
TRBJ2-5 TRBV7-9 CASSSPTGPQETQYF
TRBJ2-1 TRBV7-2 CASSLVPLAGSYNEQFF
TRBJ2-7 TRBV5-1 CASSLGQGSRYEQYF
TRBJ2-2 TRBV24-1 CATSVRPGQGISLSTGELFF
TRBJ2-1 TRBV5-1 CASSLEQGRGNEQFF
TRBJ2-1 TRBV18 CASSPTSSVYNEQFF
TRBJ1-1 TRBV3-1 CASSQAGTGGAGTEAFF
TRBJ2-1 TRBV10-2 CASSDAPGQGGNEQFF
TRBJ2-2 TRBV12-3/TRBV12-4 CASSLDRGPVNTGELFF
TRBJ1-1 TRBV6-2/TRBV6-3 CASTDTMNTEAFF
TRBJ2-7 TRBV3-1 CASSRSGSGHYEQYF
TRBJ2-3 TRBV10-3 CAISESRGDTQYF
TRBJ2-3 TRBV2 CASSGRISSTDTQYF
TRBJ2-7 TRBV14 CASSQVSLSQGYEQYF
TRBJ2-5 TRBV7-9 CASTHSPGASETQYF
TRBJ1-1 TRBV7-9 CASSSAVRRQLENTEAFF
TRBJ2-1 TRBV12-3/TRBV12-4 CASSFEDPYNEQFF
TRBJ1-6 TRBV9 CASSVDPGIHNSPLHF
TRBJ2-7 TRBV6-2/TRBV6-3 CASSPGSPGEQYF
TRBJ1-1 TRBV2 CASSPTTNTEAFF
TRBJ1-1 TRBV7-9 CALSDTEAFF
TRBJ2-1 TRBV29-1 CSVGGTGTISYNEQFF
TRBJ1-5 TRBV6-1 CASAADGTLPHF
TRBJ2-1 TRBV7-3 CASSLGSSSYNEQFF
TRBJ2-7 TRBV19 CASSIQGARGEQYF